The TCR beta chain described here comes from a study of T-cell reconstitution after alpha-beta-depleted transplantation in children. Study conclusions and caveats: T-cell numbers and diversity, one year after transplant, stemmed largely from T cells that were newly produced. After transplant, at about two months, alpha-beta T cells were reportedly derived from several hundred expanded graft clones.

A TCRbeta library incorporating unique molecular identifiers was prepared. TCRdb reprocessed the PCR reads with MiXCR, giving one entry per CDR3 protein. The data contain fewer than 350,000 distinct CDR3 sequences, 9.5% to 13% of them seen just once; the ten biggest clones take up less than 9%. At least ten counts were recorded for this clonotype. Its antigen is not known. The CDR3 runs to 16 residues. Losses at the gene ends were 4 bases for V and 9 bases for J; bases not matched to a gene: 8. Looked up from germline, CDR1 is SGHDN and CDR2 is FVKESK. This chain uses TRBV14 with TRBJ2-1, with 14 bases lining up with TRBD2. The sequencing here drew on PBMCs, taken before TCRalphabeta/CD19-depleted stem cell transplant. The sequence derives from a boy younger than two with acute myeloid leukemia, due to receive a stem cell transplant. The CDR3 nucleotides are TGTGCCAGCAGCCGGACCGGGACTAGCGGGAGTCTTGAGCAGTTCTTC. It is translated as CASSRTGTSGSLEQFF.